Below, one T cell receptor (beta chain) is given with its context. A read error is likely, as this CDR3 ends without the conserved phenylalanine or tryptophan. The CDR3 has 14 amino acids. Trimming at V came to 0 bases and at J to 6 bases, leaving 4 bases not matched to a gene. Germline V lookup: CDR1 MNHEY, CDR2 SVGAGI. The data stem from a study of tumor-infiltrating lymphocytes in primary liver carcinoma. Starting material for RNA and DNA co-extraction consisted of 20-30 mg of unsorted bulk tissue. The template, roughly 510 ng total RNA, yielded TCR beta cDNA made with a constant-region primer. Each TCR beta library was derived from three nested multiplex PCR rounds that employed slightly modified ARM-PCR. The first two PCR rounds used TRBV1-TRBV30 forward primers with a C-beta reverse primer, about 10 cycles each. Using its own MiXCR run on the multiplex PCR reads, TCRdb lists one record per CDR3 protein. Of 40,000 to 55,000 distinct CDR3 sequences listed, just over 70% are singletons.

Material: liver tumor tissue from sampling region 5. Subset defined: tumor region T5, tumor centre. The chain joins TRBV6-5 to TRBJ2-7; 8 nucleotides agree with TRBD2. The TCR originated in a man aged 35-49 years with primary liver carcinoma and hepatitis B virus infection. The CDR3 DNA follows: TGTGCCAGCAGTTACTCTGAACGGGGGGGCGAGCAGTACCTC. Its protein product is CASSYSERGGEQYL.